The TCR beta chain under discussion was sequenced for a study of Graves' ophthalmopathy and Graves' hyperthyroidism. At least ten counts were recorded for this clonotype. Amplification of the TCR beta CDR3 regions used RNA transcripts (as template). A first-round RT-PCR used HTBI primers, followed by a second-round multiplex PCR. One entry per CDR3 protein results from TCRdb running MiXCR on the multiplex PCR reads. The sample comprises roughly 420,000 distinct CDR3 sequences, roughly 21% of which are singletons, and around 3.1% rests with the top ten. Being free of ophthalmopathy for 18 months of follow-up defined stable hyperthyroidism. Pregnant or lactating patients and those with other autoimmune diseases or uncontrolled infections were excluded. Isolation of PBMCs was performed using over 9.5 ml of fresh peripheral blood. Trimming stripped 2 bases from V and 5 bases from J, with 10 bases between. The CDR3 covers 13 residues. Germline lookup yields CDR1 MDHEN and CDR2 SYDVKM.

The chain employs TRBV28 and TRBJ2-7; D remains ambiguous. The clonotype comes from a woman aged 18-30 years with stable Graves' hyperthyroidism. Material: peripheral blood. The CDR3 DNA follows: TGTGCCAGCAGTTTAGTGGCCGATCACGAGCAGTACTTC. Protein sequence: CASSLVADHEQYF.